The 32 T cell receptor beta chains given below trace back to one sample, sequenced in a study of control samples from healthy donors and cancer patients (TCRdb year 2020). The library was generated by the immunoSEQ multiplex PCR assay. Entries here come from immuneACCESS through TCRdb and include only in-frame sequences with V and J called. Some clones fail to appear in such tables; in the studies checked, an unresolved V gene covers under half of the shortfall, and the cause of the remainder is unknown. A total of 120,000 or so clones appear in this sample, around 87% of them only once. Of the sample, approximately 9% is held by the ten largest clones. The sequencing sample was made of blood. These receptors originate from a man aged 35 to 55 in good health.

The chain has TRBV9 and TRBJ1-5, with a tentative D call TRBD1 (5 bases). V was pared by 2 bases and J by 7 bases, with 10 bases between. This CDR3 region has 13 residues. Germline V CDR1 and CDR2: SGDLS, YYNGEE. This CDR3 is CASSVDIGQPQHF. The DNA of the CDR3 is TGTGCCAGCAGCGTGGACATTGGGCAGCCCCAGCATTTT. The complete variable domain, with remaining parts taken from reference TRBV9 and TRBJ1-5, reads DSGVTQTPKHLITATGQRVTLRCSPRSGDLSVYWYQQSLDQGLQFLIQYYNGEERAKGNILERFSAQQFPDLHSELNLSSLELGDSALYFCASSVDIGQPQHFGDGTRLSIL.

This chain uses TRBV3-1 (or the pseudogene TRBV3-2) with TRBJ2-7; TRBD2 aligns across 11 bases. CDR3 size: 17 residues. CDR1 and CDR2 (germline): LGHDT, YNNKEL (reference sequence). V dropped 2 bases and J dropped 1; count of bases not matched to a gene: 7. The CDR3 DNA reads TGTGCCAGCAGCCAAAACCTAGCGGGGGGACTATCCTACGAGCAGTACTTC. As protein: CASSQNLAGGLSYEQYF.

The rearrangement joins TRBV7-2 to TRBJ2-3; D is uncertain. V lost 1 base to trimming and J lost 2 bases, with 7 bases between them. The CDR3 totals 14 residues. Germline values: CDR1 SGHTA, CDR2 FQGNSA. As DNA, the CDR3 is TGTGCCAGCAGCTTAGAAGAGTACACAGATACGCAGTATTTT. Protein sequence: CASSLEEYTDTQYF.

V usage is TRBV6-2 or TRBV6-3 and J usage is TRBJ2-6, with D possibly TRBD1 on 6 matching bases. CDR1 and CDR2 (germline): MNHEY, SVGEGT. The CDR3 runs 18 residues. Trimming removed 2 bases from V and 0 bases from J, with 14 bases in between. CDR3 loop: CASSYAFTQGSGANVLTF. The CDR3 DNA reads TGTGCCAGCAGTTACGCATTTACACAGGGCTCTGGGGCCAACGTCCTGACTTTC.

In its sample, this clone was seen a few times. The CDR3 bases are TGCAGCGTTGGGGGTCCGGGGCTGGGCACTGAAGCTTTCTTT. Protein sequence: CSVGGPGLGTEAFF. The chain employs TRBV29-1 and TRBJ1-1; possibly TRBD1 for D (5 bases). V was shortened by 4 bases and J by 4 bases, with 16 bases between the two germline ends. In germline, CDR1 is SQVTM, CDR2 ANQGSEA. This CDR3 has 14 residues.

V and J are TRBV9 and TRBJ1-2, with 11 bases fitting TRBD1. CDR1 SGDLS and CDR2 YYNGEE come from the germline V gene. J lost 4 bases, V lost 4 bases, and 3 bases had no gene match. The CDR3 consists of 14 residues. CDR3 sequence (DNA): TGTGCCAGCAGCATTGGGACAGGGGGCTATGGCTACACCTTC. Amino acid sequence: CASSIGTGGYGYTF. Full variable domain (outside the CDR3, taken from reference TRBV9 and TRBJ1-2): DSGVTQTPKHLITATGQRVTLRCSPRSGDLSVYWYQQSLDQGLQFLIQYYNGEERAKGNILERFSAQQFPDLHSELNLSSLELGDSALYFCASSIGTGGYGYTFGSGTRLTVV.

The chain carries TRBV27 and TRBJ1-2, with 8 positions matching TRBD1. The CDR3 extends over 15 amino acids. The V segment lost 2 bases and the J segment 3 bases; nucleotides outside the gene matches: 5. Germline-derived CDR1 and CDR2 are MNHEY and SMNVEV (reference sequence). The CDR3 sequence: CASSLNGQGDYGYTF. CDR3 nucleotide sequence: TGTGCCAGCAGTTTAAACGGACAGGGTGACTATGGCTACACCTTC.

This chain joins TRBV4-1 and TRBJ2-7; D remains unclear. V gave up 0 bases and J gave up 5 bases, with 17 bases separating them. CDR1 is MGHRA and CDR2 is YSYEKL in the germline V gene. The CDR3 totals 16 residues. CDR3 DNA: TGCGCCAGCAGCCAAGAAATCCGGGCTTTTCGAAACGAGCAGTACTTC. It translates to CASSQEIRAFRNEQYF.

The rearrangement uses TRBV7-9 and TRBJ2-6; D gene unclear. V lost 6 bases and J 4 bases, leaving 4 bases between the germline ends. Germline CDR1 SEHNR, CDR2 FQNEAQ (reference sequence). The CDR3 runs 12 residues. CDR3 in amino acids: CASSQGANVLTF. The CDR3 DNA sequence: TGTGCCAGCAGTCAAGGGGCCAACGTCCTGACTTTC.

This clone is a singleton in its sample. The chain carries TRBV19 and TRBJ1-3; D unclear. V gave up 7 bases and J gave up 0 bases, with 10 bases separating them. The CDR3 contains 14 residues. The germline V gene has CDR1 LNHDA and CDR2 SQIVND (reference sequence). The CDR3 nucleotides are TGTGCCAGTACGGTGGGAGCCTCTGGAAACACCATATATTTT. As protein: CASTVGASGNTIYF.

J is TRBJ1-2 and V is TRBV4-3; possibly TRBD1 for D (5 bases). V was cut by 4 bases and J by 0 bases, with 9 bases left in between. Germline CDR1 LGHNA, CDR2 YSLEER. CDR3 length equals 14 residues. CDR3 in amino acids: CASSPGLSNYGYTF. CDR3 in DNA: TGCGCCAGCAGCCCGGGGCTTTCTAACTATGGCTACACCTTC.

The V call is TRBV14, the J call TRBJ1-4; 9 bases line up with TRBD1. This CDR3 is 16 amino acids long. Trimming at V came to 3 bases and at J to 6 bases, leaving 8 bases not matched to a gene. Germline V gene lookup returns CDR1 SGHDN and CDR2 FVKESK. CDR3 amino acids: CASSHGTGLEDEKLFF. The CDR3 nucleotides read TGTGCCAGCAGCCACGGGACAGGGCTGGAGGATGAAAAACTGTTTTTT.

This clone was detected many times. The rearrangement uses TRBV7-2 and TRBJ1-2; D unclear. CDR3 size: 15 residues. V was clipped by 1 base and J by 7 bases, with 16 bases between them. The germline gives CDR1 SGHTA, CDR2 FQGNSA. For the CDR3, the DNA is TGTGCCAGCAGCTTAGATATCGGACTAACGGGTGGCTACACCTTC. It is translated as CASSLDIGLTGGYTF.

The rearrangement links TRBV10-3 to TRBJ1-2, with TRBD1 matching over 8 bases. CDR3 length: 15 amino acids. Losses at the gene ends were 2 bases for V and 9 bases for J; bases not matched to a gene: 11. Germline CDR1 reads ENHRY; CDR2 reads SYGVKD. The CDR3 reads CAISEISGGAGSYTF. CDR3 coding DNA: TGTGCCATCAGTGAGATATCAGGGGGCGCGGGGAGCTACACCTTC.

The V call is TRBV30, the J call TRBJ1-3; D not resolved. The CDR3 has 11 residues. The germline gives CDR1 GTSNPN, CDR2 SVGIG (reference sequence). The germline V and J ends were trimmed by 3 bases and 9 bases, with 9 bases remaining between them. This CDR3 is CAWSLPSTIYF. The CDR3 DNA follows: TGTGCCTGGAGCCTGCCCAGCACCATATATTTT.

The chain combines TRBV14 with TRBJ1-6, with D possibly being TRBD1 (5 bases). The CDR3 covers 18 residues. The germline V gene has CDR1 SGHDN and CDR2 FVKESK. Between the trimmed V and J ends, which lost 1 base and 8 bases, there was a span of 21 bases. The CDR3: CASSQVVARGRVDSPLHF. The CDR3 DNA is TGTGCCAGCAGCCAAGTTGTCGCGAGGGGCAGGGTTGATTCACCCCTCCACTTT.

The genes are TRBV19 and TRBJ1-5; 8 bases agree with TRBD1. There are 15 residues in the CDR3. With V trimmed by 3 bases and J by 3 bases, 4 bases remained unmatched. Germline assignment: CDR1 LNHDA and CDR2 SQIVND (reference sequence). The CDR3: CASSIGDRPNQPQHF. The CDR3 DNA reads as TGTGCCAGTAGTATTGGGGACAGGCCCAATCAGCCCCAGCATTTT.

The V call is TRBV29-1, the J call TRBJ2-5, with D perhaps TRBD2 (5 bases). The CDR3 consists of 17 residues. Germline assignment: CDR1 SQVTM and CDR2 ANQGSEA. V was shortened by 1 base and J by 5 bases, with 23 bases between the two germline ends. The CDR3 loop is CSVEGGLAAPLRETQYF. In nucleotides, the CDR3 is TGCAGCGTTGAAGGAGGGTTGGCAGCGCCCCTTAGGGAGACCCAGTACTTC.

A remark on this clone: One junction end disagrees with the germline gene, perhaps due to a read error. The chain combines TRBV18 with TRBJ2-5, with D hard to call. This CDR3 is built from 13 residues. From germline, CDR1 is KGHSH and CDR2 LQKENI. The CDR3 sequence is CASSPRPSETRYF. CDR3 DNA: TGTGCCAGCTCACCACGGCCGTCGGAGACCCGGTACTTC.

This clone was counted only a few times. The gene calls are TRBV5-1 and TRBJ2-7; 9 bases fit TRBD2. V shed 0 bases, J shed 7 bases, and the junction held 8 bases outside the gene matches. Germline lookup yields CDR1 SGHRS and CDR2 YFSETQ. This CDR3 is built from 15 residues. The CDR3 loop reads CASSLVPSGANEQYF. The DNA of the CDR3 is TGCGCCAGCAGCTTGGTGCCTAGCGGGGCGAATGAGCAGTACTTC.

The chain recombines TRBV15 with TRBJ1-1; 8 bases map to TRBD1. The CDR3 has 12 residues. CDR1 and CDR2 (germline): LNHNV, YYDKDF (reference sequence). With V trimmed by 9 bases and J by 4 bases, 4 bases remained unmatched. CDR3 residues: CATSGQGTEAFF. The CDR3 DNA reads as TGTGCCACTTCAGGACAGGGCACTGAAGCTTTCTTT.

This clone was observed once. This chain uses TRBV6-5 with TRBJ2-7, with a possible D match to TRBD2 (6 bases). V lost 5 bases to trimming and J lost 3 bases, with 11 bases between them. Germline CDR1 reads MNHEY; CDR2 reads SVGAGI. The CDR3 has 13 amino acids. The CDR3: CASSRRAYYEQYF. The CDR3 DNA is TGTGCCAGCAGTAGGAGGGCGTACTACGAGCAGTACTTC.

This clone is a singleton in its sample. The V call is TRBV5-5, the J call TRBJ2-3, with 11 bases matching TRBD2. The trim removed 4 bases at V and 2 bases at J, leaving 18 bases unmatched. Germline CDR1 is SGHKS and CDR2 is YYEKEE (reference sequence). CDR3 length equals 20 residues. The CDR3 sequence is CASSPLVSGGARRLTDTQYF. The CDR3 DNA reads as TGTGCCAGCAGCCCACTGGTTAGCGGGGGGGCTCGGAGGCTCACAGATACGCAGTATTTT.

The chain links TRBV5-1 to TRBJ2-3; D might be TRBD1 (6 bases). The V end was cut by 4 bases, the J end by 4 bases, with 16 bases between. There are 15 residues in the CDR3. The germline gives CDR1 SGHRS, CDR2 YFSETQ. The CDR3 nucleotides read TGCGCCAGCAGCCAAGGGGGTTCCGGGGCAGATACGCAGTATTTT. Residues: CASSQGGSGADTQYF.

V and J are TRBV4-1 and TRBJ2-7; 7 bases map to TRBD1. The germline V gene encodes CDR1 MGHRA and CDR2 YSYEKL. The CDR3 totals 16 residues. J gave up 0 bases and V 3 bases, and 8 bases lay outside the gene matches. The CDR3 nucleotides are TGCGCCAGCAGCCACCAAGGACAGGCAACCTCCTACGAGCAGTACTTC. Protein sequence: CASSHQGQATSYEQYF.

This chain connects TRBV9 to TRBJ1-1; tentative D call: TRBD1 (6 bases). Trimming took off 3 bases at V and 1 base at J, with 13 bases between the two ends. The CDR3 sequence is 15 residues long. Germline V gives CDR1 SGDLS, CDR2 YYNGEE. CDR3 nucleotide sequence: TGTGCCAGCAGCGGAGGGGGGGCAGGGAACACTGAAGCTTTCTTT. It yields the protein CASSGGGAGNTEAFF. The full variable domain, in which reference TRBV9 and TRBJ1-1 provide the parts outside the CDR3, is DSGVTQTPKHLITATGQRVTLRCSPRSGDLSVYWYQQSLDQGLQFLIQYYNGEERAKGNILERFSAQQFPDLHSELNLSSLELGDSALYFCASSGGGAGNTEAFFGQGTRLTVV.

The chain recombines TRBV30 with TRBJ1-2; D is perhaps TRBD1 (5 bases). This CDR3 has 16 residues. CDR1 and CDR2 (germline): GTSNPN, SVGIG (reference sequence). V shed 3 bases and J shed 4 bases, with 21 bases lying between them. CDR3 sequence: CAWSPPGHFLGYGYTF. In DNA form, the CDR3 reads TGTGCCTGGAGCCCTCCCGGACACTTTTTAGGCTATGGCTACACCTTC.

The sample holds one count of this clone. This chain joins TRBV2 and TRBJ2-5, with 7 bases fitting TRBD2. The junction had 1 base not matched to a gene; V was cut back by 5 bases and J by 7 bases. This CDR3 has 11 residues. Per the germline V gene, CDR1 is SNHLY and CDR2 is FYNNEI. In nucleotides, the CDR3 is TGTGCCAGCAGTCCGGGGGGGACCCAGTACTTC. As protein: CASSPGGTQYF.

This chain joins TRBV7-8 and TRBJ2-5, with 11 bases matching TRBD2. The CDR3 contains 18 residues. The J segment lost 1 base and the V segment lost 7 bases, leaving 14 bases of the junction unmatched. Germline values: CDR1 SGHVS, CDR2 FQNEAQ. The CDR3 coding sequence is TGTGCCAGCAAGCCTGGGAACCTAGCGGGGGGAACCCAAGAGACCCAGTACTTC. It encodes CASKPGNLAGGTQETQYF. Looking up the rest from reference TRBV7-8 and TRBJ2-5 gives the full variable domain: GAGVSQSPRYKVAKRGQDVALRCDPISGHVSLFWYQQALGQGPEFLTYFQNEAQLDKSGLPSDRFFAERPEGSVSTLKIQRTQQEDSAVYLCASKPGNLAGGTQETQYFGPGTRLLVL.

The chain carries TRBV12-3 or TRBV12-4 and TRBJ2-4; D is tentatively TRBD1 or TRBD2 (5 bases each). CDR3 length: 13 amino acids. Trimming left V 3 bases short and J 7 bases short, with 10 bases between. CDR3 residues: CASSFSWGNIQYF. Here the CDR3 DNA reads TGTGCCAGCAGTTTTAGTTGGGGGAACATTCAGTACTTC.

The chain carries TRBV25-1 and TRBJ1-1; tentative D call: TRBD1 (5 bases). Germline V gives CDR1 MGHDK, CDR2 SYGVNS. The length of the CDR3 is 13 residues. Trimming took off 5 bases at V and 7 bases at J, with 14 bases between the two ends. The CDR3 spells CASSRYRDGEAFF. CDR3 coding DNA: TGTGCCAGCAGTAGATACCGGGACGGTGAAGCTTTCTTT.

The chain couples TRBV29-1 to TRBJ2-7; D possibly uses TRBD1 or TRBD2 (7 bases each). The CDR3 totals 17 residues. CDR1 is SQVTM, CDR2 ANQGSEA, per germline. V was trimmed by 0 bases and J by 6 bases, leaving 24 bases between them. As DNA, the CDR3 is TGCAGCGTTGAAGAATTTTCTGGCGGGGGCAGGGGGGGCGAGCAGTACTTC. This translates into CSVEEFSGGGRGGEQYF.